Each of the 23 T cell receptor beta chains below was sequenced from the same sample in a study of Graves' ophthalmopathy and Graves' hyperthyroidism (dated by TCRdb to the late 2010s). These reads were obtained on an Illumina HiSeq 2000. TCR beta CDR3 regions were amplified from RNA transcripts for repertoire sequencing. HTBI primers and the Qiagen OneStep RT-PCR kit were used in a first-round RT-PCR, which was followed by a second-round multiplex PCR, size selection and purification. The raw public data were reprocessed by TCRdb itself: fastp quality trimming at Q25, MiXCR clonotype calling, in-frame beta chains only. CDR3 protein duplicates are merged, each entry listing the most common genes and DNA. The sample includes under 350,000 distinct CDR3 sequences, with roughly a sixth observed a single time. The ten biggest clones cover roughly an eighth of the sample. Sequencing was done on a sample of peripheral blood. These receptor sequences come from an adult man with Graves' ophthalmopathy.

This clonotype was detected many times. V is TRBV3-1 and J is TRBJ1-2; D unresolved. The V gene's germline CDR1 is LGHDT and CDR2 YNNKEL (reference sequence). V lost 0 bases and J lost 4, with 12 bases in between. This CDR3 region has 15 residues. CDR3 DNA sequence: TGTGCCAGCAGCCAAGAGGAGGGTTTGTCCTATGGCTACACCTTC. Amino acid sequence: CASSQEEGLSYGYTF.

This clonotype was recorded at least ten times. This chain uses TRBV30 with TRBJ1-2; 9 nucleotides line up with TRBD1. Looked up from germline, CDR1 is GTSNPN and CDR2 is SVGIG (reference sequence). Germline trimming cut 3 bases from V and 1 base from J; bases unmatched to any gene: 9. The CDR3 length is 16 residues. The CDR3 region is CAWRTPGTGINYGYTF. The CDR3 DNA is TGTGCCTGGAGGACCCCCGGGACAGGGATTAACTATGGCTACACCTTC.

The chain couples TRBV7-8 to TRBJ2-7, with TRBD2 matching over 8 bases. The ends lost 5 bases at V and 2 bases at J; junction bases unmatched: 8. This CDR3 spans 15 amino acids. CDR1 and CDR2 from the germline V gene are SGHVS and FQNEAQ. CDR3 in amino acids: CASSPGPGGPYEQYF. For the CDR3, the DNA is TGTGCCAGCAGCCCAGGACCGGGGGGGCCCTACGAGCAGTACTTC. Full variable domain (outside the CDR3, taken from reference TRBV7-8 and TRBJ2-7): GAGVSQSPRYKVAKRGQDVALRCDPISGHVSLFWYQQALGQGPEFLTYFQNEAQLDKSGLPSDRFFAERPEGSVSTLKIQRTQQEDSAVYLCASSPGPGGPYEQYFGPGTRLTVT.

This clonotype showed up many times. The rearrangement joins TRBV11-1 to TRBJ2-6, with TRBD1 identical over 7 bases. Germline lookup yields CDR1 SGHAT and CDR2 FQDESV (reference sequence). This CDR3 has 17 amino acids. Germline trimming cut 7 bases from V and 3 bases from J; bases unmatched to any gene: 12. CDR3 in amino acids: CASNRDSLIGGANVLTF. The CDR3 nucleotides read TGTGCCAGCAACAGGGACAGCCTCATAGGTGGGGCCAACGTCCTGACTTTC. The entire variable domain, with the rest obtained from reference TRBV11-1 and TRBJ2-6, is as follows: EAEVAQSPRYKITEKSQAVAFWCDPISGHATLYWYRQILGQGPELLVQFQDESVVDDSQLPKDRFSAERLKGVDSTLKIQPAELGDSAMYLCASNRDSLIGGANVLTFGAGSRLTVL.

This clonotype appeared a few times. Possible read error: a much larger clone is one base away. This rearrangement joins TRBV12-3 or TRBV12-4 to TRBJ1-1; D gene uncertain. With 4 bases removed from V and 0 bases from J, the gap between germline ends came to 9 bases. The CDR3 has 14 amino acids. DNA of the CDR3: TGTGCCAGCAGTTCCCGGACCGTGAACACTGAAGCTTTCTTT. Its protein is CASSSRTVNTEAFF.

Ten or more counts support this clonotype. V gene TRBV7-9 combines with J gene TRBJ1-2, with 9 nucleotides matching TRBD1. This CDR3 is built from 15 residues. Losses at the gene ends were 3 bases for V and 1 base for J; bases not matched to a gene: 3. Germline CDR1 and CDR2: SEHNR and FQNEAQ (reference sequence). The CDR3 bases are TGTGCCAGCAGCTTCGGACAGGGGCTTAACTATGGCTACACCTTC. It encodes CASSFGQGLNYGYTF.

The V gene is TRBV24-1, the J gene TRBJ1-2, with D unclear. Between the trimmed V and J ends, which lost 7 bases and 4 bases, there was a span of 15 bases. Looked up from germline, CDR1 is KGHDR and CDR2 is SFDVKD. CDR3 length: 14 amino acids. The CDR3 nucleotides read TGTGCCACCAGGAAGGAGCCAGTCAGCTATGGCTACACCTTC. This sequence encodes CATRKEPVSYGYTF.

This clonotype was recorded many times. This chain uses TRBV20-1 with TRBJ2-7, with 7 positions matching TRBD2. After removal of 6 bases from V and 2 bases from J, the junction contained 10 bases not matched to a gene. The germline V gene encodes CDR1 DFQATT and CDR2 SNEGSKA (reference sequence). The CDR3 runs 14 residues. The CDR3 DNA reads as TGCAGTGCCGCCGCGGCTAGCGGCGCCTACGAGCAGTACTTC. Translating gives CSAAAASGAYEQYF.

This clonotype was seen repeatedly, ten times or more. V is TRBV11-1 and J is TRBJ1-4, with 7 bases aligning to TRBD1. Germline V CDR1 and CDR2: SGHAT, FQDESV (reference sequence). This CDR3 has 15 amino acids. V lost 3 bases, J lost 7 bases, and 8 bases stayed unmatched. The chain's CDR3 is CASSLTGTDGEKLFF. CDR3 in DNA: TGTGCCAGCAGCTTGACAGGGACCGACGGTGAAAAACTGTTTTTT.

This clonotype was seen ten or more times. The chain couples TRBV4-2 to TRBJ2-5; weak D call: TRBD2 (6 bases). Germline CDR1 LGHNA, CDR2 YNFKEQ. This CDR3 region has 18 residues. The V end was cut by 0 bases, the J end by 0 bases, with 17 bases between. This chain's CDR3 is CASSQDLILAQYQETQYF. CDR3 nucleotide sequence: TGTGCCAGCAGCCAAGATTTGATACTAGCTCAGTACCAAGAGACCCAGTACTTC.

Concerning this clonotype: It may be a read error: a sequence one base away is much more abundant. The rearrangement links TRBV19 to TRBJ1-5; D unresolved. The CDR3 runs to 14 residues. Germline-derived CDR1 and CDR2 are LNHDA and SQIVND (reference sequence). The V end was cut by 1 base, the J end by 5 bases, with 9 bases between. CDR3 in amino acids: CASSIGRRHQPQHF. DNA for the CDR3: TGTGCCAGTAGTATAGGACGGCGGCATCAGCCCCAGCATTTT.

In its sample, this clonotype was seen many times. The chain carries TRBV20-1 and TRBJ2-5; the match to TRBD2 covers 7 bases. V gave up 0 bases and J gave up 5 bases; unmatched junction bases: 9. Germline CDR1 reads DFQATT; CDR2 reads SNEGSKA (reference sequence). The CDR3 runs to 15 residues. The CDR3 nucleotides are TGCAGTGCTAGAGATTTTCGGGAGGTCGGGGAGACCCAGTACTTC. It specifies CSARDFREVGETQYF.

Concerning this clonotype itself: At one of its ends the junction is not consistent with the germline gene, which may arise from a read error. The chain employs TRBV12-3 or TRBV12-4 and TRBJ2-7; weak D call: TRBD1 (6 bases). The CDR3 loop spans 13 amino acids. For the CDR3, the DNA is TGTGCCAGCAGTTCCGGGACAAATTACGAGCAGTGCTTC. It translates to CASSSGTNYEQCF.

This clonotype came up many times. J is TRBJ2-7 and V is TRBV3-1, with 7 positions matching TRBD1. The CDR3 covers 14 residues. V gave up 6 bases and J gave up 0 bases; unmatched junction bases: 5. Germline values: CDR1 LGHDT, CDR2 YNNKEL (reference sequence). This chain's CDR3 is CASSGTDRSYEQYF. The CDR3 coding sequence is TGTGCCAGCAGTGGGACAGATCGCTCCTACGAGCAGTACTTC.

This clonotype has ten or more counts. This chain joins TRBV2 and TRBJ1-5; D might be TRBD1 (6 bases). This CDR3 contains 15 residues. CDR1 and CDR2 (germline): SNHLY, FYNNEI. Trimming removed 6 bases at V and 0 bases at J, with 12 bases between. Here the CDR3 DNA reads TGTGCCAGCAGCGGACAGTTCCATAGCAATCAGCCCCAGCATTTT. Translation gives CASSGQFHSNQPQHF.

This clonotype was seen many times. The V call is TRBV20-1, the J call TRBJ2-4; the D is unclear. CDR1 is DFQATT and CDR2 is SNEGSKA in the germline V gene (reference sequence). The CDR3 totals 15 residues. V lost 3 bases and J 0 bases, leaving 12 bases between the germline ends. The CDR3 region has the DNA TGCAGTGCTAGTGATTCTACACTAGCCAAAAACATTCAGTACTTC. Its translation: CSASDSTLAKNIQYF.

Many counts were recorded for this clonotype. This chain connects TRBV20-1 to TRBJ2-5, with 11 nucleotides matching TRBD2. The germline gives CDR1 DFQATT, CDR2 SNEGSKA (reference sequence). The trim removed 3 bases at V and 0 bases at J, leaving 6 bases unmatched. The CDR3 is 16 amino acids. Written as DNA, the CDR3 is TGCAGTGCTAGGACTAGCGGGGAGCAGTACCAAGAGACCCAGTACTTC. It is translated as CSARTSGEQYQETQYF.

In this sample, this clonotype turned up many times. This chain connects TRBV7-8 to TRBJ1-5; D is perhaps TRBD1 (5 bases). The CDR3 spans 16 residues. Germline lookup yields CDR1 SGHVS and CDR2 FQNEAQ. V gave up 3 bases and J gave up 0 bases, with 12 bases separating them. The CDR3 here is CASSFAGLYSNQPQHF. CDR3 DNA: TGTGCCAGCAGCTTTGCGGGGCTCTATAGCAATCAGCCCCAGCATTTT.

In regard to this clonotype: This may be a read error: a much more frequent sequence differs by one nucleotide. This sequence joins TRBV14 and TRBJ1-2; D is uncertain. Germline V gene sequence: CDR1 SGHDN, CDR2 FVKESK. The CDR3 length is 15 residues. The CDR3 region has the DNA TGTGTCAGCAGCCAGTACGGGAGTTTTACGTATGGCTACACCTTC. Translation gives CVSSQYGSFTYGYTF.

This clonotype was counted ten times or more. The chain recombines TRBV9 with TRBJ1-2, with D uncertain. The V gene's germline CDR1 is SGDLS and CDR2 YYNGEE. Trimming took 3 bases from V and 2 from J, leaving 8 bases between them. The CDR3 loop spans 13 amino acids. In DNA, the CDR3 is TGTGCCAGCAGCGCGGACCCCAACTATGGCTACACCTTC. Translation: CASSADPNYGYTF. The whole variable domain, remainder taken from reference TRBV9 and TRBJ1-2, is DSGVTQTPKHLITATGQRVTLRCSPRSGDLSVYWYQQSLDQGLQFLIQYYNGEERAKGNILERFSAQQFPDLHSELNLSSLELGDSALYFCASSADPNYGYTFGSGTRLTVV.

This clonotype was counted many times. In DNA, the CDR3 is TGTGCCAGCAGTTACCTCGGGTCCGCTCAGCCCCAGCATTTT. It yields the protein CASSYLGSAQPQHF. V and J are TRBV6-5 and TRBJ1-5; D ambiguous. With 2 bases removed from V and 6 bases from J, the gap between germline ends came to 11 bases. CDR1 and CDR2 (germline): MNHEY, SVGAGI. This CDR3 comprises 14 residues.

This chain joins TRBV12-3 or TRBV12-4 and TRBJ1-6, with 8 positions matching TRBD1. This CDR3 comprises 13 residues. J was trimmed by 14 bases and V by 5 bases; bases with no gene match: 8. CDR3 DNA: TGTGCCAGCAGTGGACAGGGCTGGTCCACCCTCCACTTT. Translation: CASSGQGWSTLHF.

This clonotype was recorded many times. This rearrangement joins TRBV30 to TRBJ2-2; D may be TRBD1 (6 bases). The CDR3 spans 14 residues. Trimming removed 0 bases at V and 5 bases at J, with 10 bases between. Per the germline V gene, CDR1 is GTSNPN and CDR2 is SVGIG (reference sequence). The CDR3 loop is CAWSVNRVTGELFF. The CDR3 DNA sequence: TGTGCCTGGAGTGTGAACAGGGTGACCGGGGAGCTGTTTTTT.